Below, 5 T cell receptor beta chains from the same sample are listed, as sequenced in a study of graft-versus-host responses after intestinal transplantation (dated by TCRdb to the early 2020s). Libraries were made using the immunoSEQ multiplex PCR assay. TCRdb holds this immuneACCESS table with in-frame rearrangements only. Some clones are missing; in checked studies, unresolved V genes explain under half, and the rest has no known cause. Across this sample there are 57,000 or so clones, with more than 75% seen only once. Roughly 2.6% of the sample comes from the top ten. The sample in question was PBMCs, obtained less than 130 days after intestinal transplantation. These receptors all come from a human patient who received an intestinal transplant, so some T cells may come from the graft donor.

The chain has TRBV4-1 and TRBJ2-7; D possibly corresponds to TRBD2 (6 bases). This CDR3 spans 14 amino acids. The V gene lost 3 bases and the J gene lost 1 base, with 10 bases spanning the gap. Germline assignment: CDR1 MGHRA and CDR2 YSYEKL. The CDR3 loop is CASSQRDGSYEQYF. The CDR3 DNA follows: TGCGCCAGCAGCCAGCGGGACGGGTCCTACGAGCAGTACTTC.

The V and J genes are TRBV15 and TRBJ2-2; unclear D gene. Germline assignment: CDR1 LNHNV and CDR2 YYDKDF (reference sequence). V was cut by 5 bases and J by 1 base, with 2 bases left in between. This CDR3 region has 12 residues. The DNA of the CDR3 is TGTGCCACCAGCGGGAACACCGGGGAGCTGTTTTTT. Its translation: CATSGNTGELFF.

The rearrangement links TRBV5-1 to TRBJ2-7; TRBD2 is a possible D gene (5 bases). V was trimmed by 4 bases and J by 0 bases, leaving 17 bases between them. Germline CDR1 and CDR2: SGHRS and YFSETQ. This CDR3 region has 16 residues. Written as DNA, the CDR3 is TGCGCCAGCAGCCCTTCTGACGGCCGGGGCTCCTACGAGCAGTACTTC. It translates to CASSPSDGRGSYEQYF.

DNA of the CDR3: TGTGCCAGCAGAGAACCCGGGACAGCCATTAACTATGGCTACACCTTC. Protein product: CASREPGTAINYGYTF. The genes are TRBV2 and TRBJ1-2; 7 bases match TRBD1. This CDR3 is built from 16 residues. From germline, CDR1 is SNHLY and CDR2 FYNNEI. J was trimmed by 1 base and V by 6 bases; bases with no gene match: 11.

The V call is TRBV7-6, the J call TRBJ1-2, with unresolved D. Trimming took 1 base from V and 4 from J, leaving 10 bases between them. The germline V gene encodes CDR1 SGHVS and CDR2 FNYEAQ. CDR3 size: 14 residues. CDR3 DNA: TGTGCCAGCAGCTTAGATAACAGTCCCTATGGCTACACCTTC. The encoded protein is CASSLDNSPYGYTF.